This TCR beta chain was sequenced during a study of PD-1 blockade in classical Hodgkin lymphoma. The sample's time point: cycle 4 day 1 (C4D1), after less than 7 weeks of nivolumab. All trial patients relapsed after autologous stem cell transplantation. The table came from immunoSEQ multiplex PCR; TCRdb's copy has only in-frame clones and leaves some out. The table records tens of thousands of clones, about three quarters of them present only once. This receptor was identified in a human donor with classical Hodgkin lymphoma. This material consisted of peripheral blood mononuclear cells (PBMCs), taken before the fourth cycle of nivolumab.

The CDR3, as DNA: TGTGCCAGTAGTATGATAGGGGGCTATGGCTACACCTTC. Protein sequence: CASSMIGGYGYTF. The chain combines TRBV19 with TRBJ1-2, with a weak D call TRBD1 (6 bases). Per germline, CDR1 LNHDA and CDR2 SQIVND (reference sequence). This CDR3 contains 13 residues. The V gene lost 3 bases and the J gene lost 4 bases, with 9 bases spanning the gap.